Listed below are T cell receptor beta chains from one sample, sequenced in a study of blood T cell repertoires in COVID-19. Using immunoSEQ multiplex PCR, the repertoire was profiled, and TCRdb retains in-frame clones only, with some absent. The sample has some 70,000 clones, more than 80% seen once. The sequenced sample was peripheral blood. These receptors were collected from a woman in her 70s with acute or convalescent COVID-19. Both conserved end residues are part of each CDR3. The D gene is left open where the match is weak. Some rows mark clone size as missing; the rest say once, few, many or name a class of expanded clone.

>TRBD2|TRBV4-2|few|TRBJ2-2
CASSQVTSSIGELFF
TGTGCCAGCAGCCAAGTGACTAGCTCGATCGGGGAGCTGTTTTTT
>-|TRBV28|-|TRBJ1-5
CASSFKFFGRVKQPQHF
TGTGCCAGCAGTTTTAAATTTTTCGGGAGGGTAAAACAGCCCCAGCATTTT
>TRBD2|TRBV9|-|TRBJ2-5
CASSVLGGVGETQYF
TGTGCCAGCAGCGTCCTGGGGGGGGTTGGAGAGACCCAGTACTTC
>-|TRBV9|-|TRBJ1-5
CASSGGQRPQHF
TGTGCCAGCAGCGGAGGGCAACGCCCTCAGCATTTT
>-|TRBV30|-|TRBJ1-5
CAWSEEGDRDQPQHF
TGTGCCTGGAGTGAAGAGGGAGATCGCGATCAGCCCCAGCATTTT
>-|TRBV6-5|few|TRBJ1-4
CASSYQGNGYEKLFF
TGTGCCAGCAGTTACCAGGGTAACGGGTATGAAAAACTGTTTTTT
>-|TRBV2|once|TRBJ1-1
CASSLSRLNTEAFF
TGTGCCAGCAGCCTATCGCGGTTGAACACTGAAGCTTTCTTT
>-|TRBV12-3/TRBV12-4|few|TRBJ2-7
CASSLGLSVEQYF
TGTGCCAGCAGTCTCGGACTAAGCGTCGAGCAGTACTTC
>-|TRBV11-2|-|TRBJ1-3
CASSLQGLTGNTIYF
TGTGCCAGCAGCTTACAGGGATTAACTGGAAACACCATATATTTT
>-|TRBV30|-|TRBJ1-1
CAWEKVRLGTEAFF
TGTGCCTGGGAGAAGGTTAGACTCGGGACTGAAGCTTTCTTT
>-|TRBV2|few|TRBJ1-5
CASSGGRGGSSNQPQHF
TGTGCCAGCAGTGGAGGTAGGGGGGGAAGTAGCAATCAGCCCCAGCATTTT
>-|TRBV6-5|-|TRBJ1-2
CASSSDDSYGYTF
TGTGCCAGCAGTTCCGACGACAGCTATGGCTACACCTTC
>-|TRBV29-1|-|TRBJ1-4
CSGRWGGWTNEKLFF
TGCAGCGGACGTTGGGGGGGATGGACTAATGAAAAACTGTTTTTT
>-|TRBV10-3|-|TRBJ1-4
CAISEGLNEKLFF
TGTGCCATCAGTGAGGGGCTCAATGAAAAACTGTTTTTT
>-|TRBV28|-|TRBJ2-7
CASYFPHSGYEQYF
TGTGCCAGCTATTTTCCCCACTCGGGGTACGAGCAGTACTTC
>TRBD2|TRBV18|-|TRBJ2-7
CASSKLAGGPGDEQYF
TGTGCCAGCTCAAAACTAGCGGGAGGGCCGGGGGACGAGCAGTACTTC
>-|TRBV5-1|-|TRBJ2-7
CASSPPTGRYEQYF
TGCGCCAGCAGCCCTCCGACAGGACGGTACGAGCAGTACTTC
>TRBD1|TRBV18|-|TRBJ1-2
CASSPGTVANYGYTF
TGTGCCAGCTCACCAGGGACAGTCGCTAACTATGGCTACACCTTC
>-|TRBV7-9|-|TRBJ1-1
CASSTRAGDRGTEAFF
TGTGCCAGCAGCACGCGGGCGGGGGACCGAGGCACTGAAGCTTTCTTT
>TRBD1|TRBV27|few|TRBJ1-5
CASSRQGREQPQHF
TGTGCCAGCAGTCGACAGGGTAGAGAGCAGCCCCAGCATTTT
>TRBD1|TRBV3-1/TRBV3-2|-|TRBJ1-2
CASRRQGQMYGYTF
TGTGCCAGCCGCAGACAGGGACAAATGTATGGCTACACCTTC
>-|TRBV28|-|TRBJ1-5
CASSLWAGQPQHF
TGTGCCAGCAGTTTGTGGGCGGGTCAGCCCCAGCATTTT
>TRBD2|TRBV19|few|TRBJ2-3
CASSLAGADTQYF
TGTGCCAGTAGTCTAGCGGGAGCAGATACGCAGTATTTT
>TRBD2|TRBV7-3|-|TRBJ2-2
CASSFAGTTNTGELFF
TGTGCCAGCAGCTTCGCCGGGACTACTAACACCGGGGAGCTGTTTTTT
>TRBD1|TRBV30|-|TRBJ1-5
CACETGALSNQPQHF
TGTGCCTGCGAGACAGGGGCCCTAAGCAATCAGCCCCAGCATTTT
>TRBD1|TRBV7-9|few|TRBJ1-2
CASSLNRGPGSPYGYTF
TGTGCCAGCAGCTTGAACAGGGGGCCAGGATCTCCTTATGGCTACACCTTC
>TRBD2|TRBV4-1|-|TRBJ2-7
CASSQGHRTWGLYSYEQYF
TGCGCCAGCAGCCAAGGCCACCGAACTTGGGGACTATACTCCTACGAGCAGTACTTC
>TRBD2|TRBV5-6|-|TRBJ2-3
CASSLPLAADTQYF
TGTGCCAGCAGCTTGCCCCTAGCGGCAGATACGCAGTATTTT
>TRBD2|TRBV28|-|TRBJ2-7
CASRTRSGGSSYEQYF
TGTGCCAGCAGGACCCGCTCTGGCGGGAGCTCCTACGAGCAGTACTTC
>-|TRBV11-2|-|TRBJ1-4
CASSLGGGNEKLFF
TGTGCCAGCAGCTTAGGGGGGGGGAATGAAAAACTGTTTTTT
>TRBD2|TRBV19|-|TRBJ2-3
CASSMPGGGTDTQYF
TGTGCCAGTAGTATGCCGGGGGGTGGCACAGATACGCAGTATTTT
>TRBD1|TRBV19|-|TRBJ1-5
CASSMGPQGANQPQHF
TGTGCCAGTAGTATGGGCCCGCAGGGGGCAAATCAGCCCCAGCATTTT
>TRBD2|TRBV6-6|-|TRBJ2-3
CASSRSGSTDTQYF
TGTGCCAGCAGTCGTAGCGGGAGCACAGATACGCAGTATTTT
>-|TRBV3-1/TRBV3-2|-|TRBJ2-1
CASSQTQGYNEQFF
TGTGCCAGCAGCCAAACCCAGGGGTACAATGAGCAGTTCTTC
>-|TRBV28|-|TRBJ1-5
CASSVIGGGQPQHF
TGTGCCAGCAGCGTAATCGGGGGAGGGCAGCCCCAGCATTTT
>-|TRBV2|-|TRBJ1-1
CASSEARSANRAFF
TGTGCCAGCAGTGAAGCGCGGTCGGCAAACCGGGCTTTCTTT
>TRBD2|TRBV7-3|-|TRBJ2-2
CASSIGLAGVTGELFF
TGTGCCAGCAGCATCGGACTAGCGGGAGTCACCGGGGAGCTGTTTTTT
>TRBD1|TRBV6-1|-|TRBJ1-5
CASSAGTGARSNQPQHF
TGTGCCAGCAGTGCCGGGACAGGGGCTCGAAGCAATCAGCCCCAGCATTTT
>TRBD1|TRBV5-1|-|TRBJ1-4
CASRTGTDVQKLFF
TGCGCCAGCAGGACCGGGACAGATGTTCAGAAACTGTTTTTT
>-|TRBV18|-|TRBJ1-1
CASSNYGRRGNTEAFF
TGTGCCAGCTCAAACTACGGGAGGAGGGGGAACACTGAAGCTTTCTTT
>TRBD1|TRBV19|-|TRBJ1-4
CASSPGTGIEKLFF
TGTGCCAGTAGTCCGGGGACAGGGATTGAAAAACTGTTTTTT
>TRBD1|TRBV19|-|TRBJ1-2
CASSPGTGFTSGYTF
TGTGCCAGTAGTCCCGGGACAGGGTTTACGAGTGGCTACACCTTC
>TRBD1|TRBV3-1/TRBV3-2|-|TRBJ1-2
CASSLRTGRRGYTF
TGTGCCAGCAGCCTACGGACAGGTCGTCGAGGCTACACCTTC
>TRBD2|TRBV14|-|TRBJ2-1
CASSRGLVNEQFF
TGTGCCAGCAGCCGGGGACTAGTCAATGAGCAGTTCTTC
>TRBD1|TRBV6-5|-|TRBJ2-5
CASRYRGQETQYF
TGTGCCAGCAGGTACAGGGGCCAAGAGACCCAGTACTTC
>-|TRBV19|-|TRBJ1-5
CASIPQGIANQPQHF
TGTGCCAGTATCCCCCAGGGGATTGCCAATCAGCCCCAGCATTTT
>TRBD1|TRBV19|-|TRBJ1-5
CASRDDRGGTNLHSNQPQHF
TGTGCCAGTAGGGATGACAGGGGCGGGACAAATCTTCATAGCAATCAGCCCCAGCATTTT
>-|TRBV7-2|few|TRBJ1-2
CASSSQTGSYGYTF
TGTGCCAGCAGCTCTCAGACAGGCTCCTATGGCTACACCTTC
>-|TRBV5-5|-|TRBJ2-1
CASSRRGDRVSYNEQFF
TGTGCCAGCAGCCGGAGGGGCGACAGGGTGTCTTACAATGAGCAGTTCTTC
>TRBD1|TRBV19|-|TRBJ2-3
CASSNPGTGGPDTQYF
TGTGCCAGTAGTAACCCCGGGACAGGAGGCCCAGATACGCAGTATTTT
>-|TRBV10-3|-|TRBJ1-1
CAIGGGNTEAFF
TGTGCCATCGGGGGGGGGAACACTGAAGCTTTCTTT